This T cell receptor (beta chain) appears in the sequencing data of a study of CD8+ T cells in alopecia areata. Study in general: Treated patients swallowed 5 to 10 mg of oral tofacitinib twice daily. Findings and caveats of the study: One nonresponder makes the tie between baseline CD8+ expansion and response uncertain.

V gave up 3 bases and J gave up 3 bases; unmatched junction bases: 5. CDR1 is SGDLS and CDR2 is YYNGEE in the germline V gene. This CDR3 is 14 amino acids long. Treatment of the sample: oral pan-JAK inhibitor, 5-10 mg twice daily. Collection of lesional scalp punch biopsies and peripheral blood was performed in alopecia areata patients. As the sequencing template, cDNA was produced by extracting RNA and reverse transcribing it. The protocol was immunoSEQ multiplex PCR, while the TCRdb copy is restricted to in-frame clones and leaves out a portion. Among fewer than 250,000 clones listed, around 65% were seen once. Comment on this clone: What it binds is not known.

The V call is TRBV9, the J call TRBJ2-5; 7 bases line up with TRBD1. The source is a human donor with alopecia areata. Sequenced material: CD4+ T cells sorted from blood, taken at week 4, from a patient treated with tofacitinib. CDR3 sequence reads: CASSERQGEETQYF. CDR3 bases: TGTGCCAGCAGCGAGCGGCAGGGGGAAGAGACCCAGTACTTC.